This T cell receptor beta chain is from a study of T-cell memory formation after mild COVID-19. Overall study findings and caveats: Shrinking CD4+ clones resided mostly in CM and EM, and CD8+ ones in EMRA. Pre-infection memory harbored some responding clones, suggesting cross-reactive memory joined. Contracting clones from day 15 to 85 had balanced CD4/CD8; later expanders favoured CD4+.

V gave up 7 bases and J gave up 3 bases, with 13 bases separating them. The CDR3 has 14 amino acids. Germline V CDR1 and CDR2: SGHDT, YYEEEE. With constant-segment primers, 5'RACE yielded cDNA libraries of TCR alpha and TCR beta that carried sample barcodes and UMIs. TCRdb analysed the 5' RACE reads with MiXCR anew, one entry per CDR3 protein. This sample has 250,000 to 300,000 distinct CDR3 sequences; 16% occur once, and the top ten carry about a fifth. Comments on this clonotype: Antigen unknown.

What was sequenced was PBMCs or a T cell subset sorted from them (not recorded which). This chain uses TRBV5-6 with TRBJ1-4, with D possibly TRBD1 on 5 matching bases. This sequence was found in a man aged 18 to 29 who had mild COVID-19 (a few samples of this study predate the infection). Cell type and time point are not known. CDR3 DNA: TGTGCCAGCGGCGTCAAGGGGCCTAATGAAAAACTGTTTTTT. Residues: CASGVKGPNEKLFF.